One sample yielded the 32 T cell receptor beta chains listed below, sequenced in a study of graft-versus-host responses after intestinal transplantation. From the graft tissue, intraepithelial and lamina propria lymphocytes were released through processing. Clones were sequenced by immunoSEQ multiplex PCR, and TCRdb holds only the in-frame ones, with some missing. The data contain some 15,000 clones, over 70% of them singletons. The sample in question was ileum tissue, obtained 14 days after transplant. These receptors were obtained from a human patient who received an intestinal transplant, so some T cells may come from the graft donor.

This chain links TRBV9 with TRBJ2-5, with a tentative D call TRBD1 (6 bases). Looked up from germline, CDR1 is SGDLS and CDR2 is YYNGEE. The CDR3 has 14 residues. V was cut by 3 bases and J by 4 bases, with 13 bases left in between. This CDR3 is CASSADSIRETQYF. DNA for the CDR3: TGTGCCAGCAGCGCGGACAGCATCCGAGAGACCCAGTACTTC.

There are a few counts of this clone. The chain carries TRBV4-1 and TRBJ1-2; tentative D call: TRBD1 (5 bases). Germline V gene lookup returns CDR1 MGHRA and CDR2 YSYEKL. Trimming removed 0 bases at V and 8 bases at J, with 13 bases between. CDR3 length: 14 amino acids. CDR3 region: CASSQDPAGSGYTF. CDR3 bases: TGCGCCAGCAGCCAAGATCCGGCAGGGAGCGGCTACACCTTC.

This chain links TRBV2 with TRBJ2-5, with D perhaps matching TRBD2 (6 bases). Germline assignment: CDR1 SNHLY and CDR2 FYNNEI. The V gene lost 7 bases and the J gene lost 4 bases, with 19 bases spanning the gap. The CDR3 loop spans 15 amino acids. This CDR3 reads CASTESGVGGETQYF. The CDR3, as DNA: TGTGCCAGCACCGAATCGGGGGTTGGTGGAGAGACCCAGTACTTC.

V and J are TRBV6-1 and TRBJ2-3, with 11 bases matching TRBD2. The germline V gene has CDR1 MNHNS and CDR2 SASEGT. CDR3 length: 16 residues. V lost 2 bases and J lost 6; bases outside the gene matches: 7. The chain's CDR3 is CASSESIAGGLDTQYF. Written as DNA, the CDR3 is TGTGCCAGCAGTGAATCCATAGCGGGGGGGCTGGATACGCAGTATTTT.

V gene TRBV30 combines with J gene TRBJ2-4, with D tentatively TRBD1 or TRBD2 (5 bases each). Germline assignment: CDR1 GTSNPN and CDR2 SVGIG (reference sequence). The V end lost 1 base, the J end lost 5 bases, and 18 bases lay between the germline ends. The CDR3 consists of 16 residues. CDR3 in DNA: TGTGCCTGGAGTGATGGGACCTACCACCCTGAAAACATTCAGTACTTC. This encodes CAWSDGTYHPENIQYF.

The rearrangement links TRBV18 to TRBJ2-1; D is ambiguous. CDR1 and CDR2 (germline): KGHSH, LQKENI. This CDR3 region has 13 residues. V gave up 5 bases and J gave up 10 bases, with 15 bases separating them. CDR3 region: CASSAGRSGEQFF. The DNA for the CDR3 is TGTGCCAGCTCAGCCGGGCGGTCCGGGGAGCAGTTCTTC.

V gene TRBV5-1 combines with J gene TRBJ2-5; TRBD1 might be the D (8 bases). The V and J ends lost 0 bases and 4 bases respectively, with 13 bases between them. The CDR3 is made up of 15 amino acids. Germline V CDR1 and CDR2: SGHRS, YFSETQ. CDR3 coding DNA: TGCGCCAGCAGCTTGGGGACAGGGAGGGGAGAGACCCAGTACTTC. Encoded protein: CASSLGTGRGETQYF.

This chain connects TRBV5-1 to TRBJ2-4, with TRBD1 matching over 8 bases. The CDR3 contains 14 residues. CDR1 SGHRS and CDR2 YFSETQ come from the germline V gene. V lost 5 bases, J lost 0 bases, and 1 base stayed unmatched. CDR3 in amino acids: CASRQGVAKNIQYF. As DNA, the CDR3 is TGCGCCAGCAGACAGGGGGTAGCCAAAAACATTCAGTACTTC.

The chain is built from TRBV7-9 and TRBJ1-6, with no clear D. CDR1 and CDR2 from the germline V gene are SEHNR and FQNEAQ (reference sequence). V lost 5 bases to trimming and J lost 6 bases, with 17 bases between them. The CDR3 has 16 amino acids. CDR3 loop: CASSTLESGSNSPLHF. CDR3 in DNA: TGTGCCAGCAGCACTCTAGAGTCGGGTTCTAATTCACCCCTCCACTTT.

This clone was seen once. The chain combines TRBV11-3 with TRBJ2-7, with a possible D match to TRBD2 (5 bases). Deletions cut 3 bases from V and 4 bases from J, with 13 bases between. This CDR3 has 14 amino acids. CDR1 is SGHNT, CDR2 YENEEA, per germline. The CDR3 here is CASSFRLPPYEQYF. CDR3 sequence (DNA): TGTGCCAGCAGCTTCCGACTACCACCTTACGAGCAGTACTTC.

The rearrangement joins TRBV5-1 to TRBJ2-1, with D maybe TRBD2 (5 bases). This CDR3 region has 15 residues. Trimming pared 0 bases from V and 4 bases from J, leaving 11 bases between. Germline assignment: CDR1 SGHRS and CDR2 YFSETQ. The DNA of the CDR3 is TGCGCCAGCAGCTTGGGAGGGTACGGATACAATGAGCAGTTCTTC. This gives the protein CASSLGGYGYNEQFF.

V is TRBV23-1 and J is TRBJ2-7, with TRBD2 identical over 8 bases. TRBV23-1 carries the ORF label, with uncertain function. V lost 3 bases and J lost 2; bases outside the gene matches: 21. The CDR3 loop spans 20 amino acids. The CDR3 is CASSHPVRSGTLSYPYEQYF. For the CDR3, the DNA is TGCGCCAGCAGTCACCCAGTCCGTAGCGGGACCCTTAGCTACCCCTACGAGCAGTACTTC.

The J gene is TRBJ2-1, the V gene TRBV29-1; maybe TRBD2 (5 bases). The CDR3 has 17 amino acids. The germline V gene encodes CDR1 SQVTM and CDR2 ANQGSEA. Trimming shortened V by 1 base and J by 0 bases, and 16 bases separated the two germline ends. CDR3 sequence (DNA): TGCAGCGTTGAAGGCTCCGAGAGGGCCCACTCCTACAATGAGCAGTTCTTC. Translated, it gives CSVEGSERAHSYNEQFF.

V gene TRBV7-9 combines with J gene TRBJ2-3; D not certain. The CDR3 runs 12 residues. Germline V gene lookup returns CDR1 SEHNR and CDR2 FQNEAQ (reference sequence). V lost 1 base, J lost 4 bases, and 3 bases lay in between. The CDR3 here is CASSLGPDTQYF. The CDR3 region has the DNA TGTGCCAGCAGCTTAGGTCCAGATACGCAGTATTTT.

The chain couples TRBV9 to TRBJ2-3; 8 nucleotides match TRBD2. This CDR3 comprises 15 residues. Germline CDR1 and CDR2: SGDLS and YYNGEE. The V and J ends lost 0 bases and 4 bases, in that order; junction bases with no gene match: 4. The CDR3, as DNA: TGTGCCAGCAGCGTAGGAAACGGGAGGGCAGATACGCAGTATTTT. Protein sequence: CASSVGNGRADTQYF.

The chain joins TRBV15 to TRBJ2-6; the D is unclear. The CDR3 is 15 residues long. Germline V CDR1 and CDR2: LNHNV, YYDKDF (reference sequence). The V end was cut by 1 base, the J end by 4 bases, with 8 bases between. CDR3 loop: CATSRGGTGANVLTF. CDR3 sequence (DNA): TGTGCCACCAGCAGAGGTGGCACCGGGGCCAACGTCCTGACTTTC.

The rearrangement links TRBV19 to TRBJ2-1; D unresolved. The germline V gene encodes CDR1 LNHDA and CDR2 SQIVND (reference sequence). The CDR3 runs 14 residues. The V gene lost 3 bases and the J gene lost 8 bases, with 14 bases spanning the gap. CDR3 region: CASSMRGPPDEQFF. The CDR3 region has the DNA TGTGCCAGTAGTATGAGAGGACCACCCGATGAGCAGTTCTTC.

V gene TRBV5-4 combines with J gene TRBJ1-1; tentative D call: TRBD1 (6 bases). The V gene's germline CDR1 is SGHNT and CDR2 YYREEE (reference sequence). Trimming removed 4 bases at V and 6 bases at J, with 25 bases between. The CDR3 loop spans 17 amino acids. The CDR3 DNA sequence: TGTGCCAGCAGCGATCGGGGAGGCGAGGGGAGGGGGGCTGAAGCTTTCTTT. It is translated as CASSDRGGEGRGAEAFF. Complete variable domain (other parts from reference TRBV5-4 and TRBJ1-1): ETGVTQSPTHLIKTRGQQVTLRCSSQSGHNTVSWYQQALGQGPQFIFQYYREEENGRGNFPPRFSGLQFPNYSSELNVNALELDDSALYLCASSDRGGEGRGAEAFFGQGTRLTVV.

This chain connects TRBV29-1 to TRBJ2-1; no reliable D call. This CDR3 is built from 13 residues. In germline, CDR1 is SQVTM, CDR2 ANQGSEA. The V gene lost 7 bases and the J gene lost 3 bases, with 13 bases spanning the gap. As DNA, the CDR3 is TGCAGCGCCCTAGAAGTGCTCTACAATGAGCAGTTCTTC. It encodes CSALEVLYNEQFF.

V and J are TRBV9 and TRBJ1-1, with a weak D call TRBD1 (5 bases). The ends were cut back, 3 bases at V and 9 bases at J, with 15 bases in the middle. This CDR3 is 13 amino acids long. CDR1 and CDR2 from the germline V gene are SGDLS and YYNGEE. Here the CDR3 DNA reads TGTGCCAGCAGCGCCAGAGGGGAGACCCAAGCTTTCTTT. Its protein is CASSARGETQAFF.

The chain carries TRBV5-8 and TRBJ1-2; TRBD1 agrees at 7 bases. The CDR3 sequence is 16 residues long. Per the germline V gene, CDR1 is SGHTS and CDR2 is YDEGEE. V lost 0 bases and J lost 4; bases outside the gene matches: 9. CDR3 coding DNA: TGTGCCAGCAGCTTGGAGGGGGCGGAAGCGACCTATGGCTACACCTTC. Its translation: CASSLEGAEATYGYTF.

The chain recombines TRBV29-1 with TRBJ2-7, with TRBD2 matching over 11 bases. The germline gives CDR1 SQVTM, CDR2 ANQGSEA. The CDR3 runs 14 residues. V lost 7 bases to trimming and J lost 2 bases; unmatched junction nucleotides: 7. CDR3 DNA: TGCAGCGCGAATAGCGGGAGGGGGCCCTACGAGCAGTACTTC. It codes for CSANSGRGPYEQYF.

The chain employs TRBV29-1 and TRBJ2-7; 7 bases match TRBD2. V gave up 5 bases and J gave up 2 bases; unmatched junction bases: 9. The CDR3 extends over 14 amino acids. Per the germline V gene, CDR1 is SQVTM and CDR2 is ANQGSEA. DNA of the CDR3: TGCAGCGTTACCCCTGACGGGAGGCCCTACGAGCAGTACTTC. Translating it yields CSVTPDGRPYEQYF.

This clone was seen only a few times. In DNA, the CDR3 is TGTGCCATCAGTGCTGAGAGCTCCTACAATGAGCAGTTCTTC. Translating it yields CAISAESSYNEQFF. The chain joins TRBV10-3 to TRBJ2-1; D gene uncertain. CDR1 is ENHRY, CDR2 SYGVKD, per germline. This CDR3 is built from 14 residues. V was trimmed by 4 bases and J by 0 bases, leaving 7 bases between them.

The chain couples TRBV7-8 to TRBJ2-2; D might be TRBD1 or TRBD2, each matching 6 bases. CDR1 and CDR2 (germline): SGHVS, FQNEAQ. The CDR3 sequence is 16 residues long. The V and J ends lost 5 bases and 7 bases respectively, with 20 bases between them. CDR3 in amino acids: CASSSRTGAWSGELFF. The CDR3 DNA reads TGTGCCAGCAGCAGCCGGACGGGGGCATGGAGCGGGGAGCTGTTTTTT.

The rearrangement joins TRBV5-5 to TRBJ1-4; D ambiguous. The CDR3 contains 14 residues. Germline CDR1 SGHKS, CDR2 YYEKEE (reference sequence). Between the trimmed V and J ends, which lost 0 bases and 8 bases, there was a span of 11 bases. CDR3 protein: CASSLVTLSEKLFF. DNA for the CDR3: TGTGCCAGCAGCTTGGTAACTTTGTCCGAAAAACTGTTTTTT.

The chain uses TRBV5-1 and TRBJ2-5, with D perhaps TRBD1 or TRBD2 (5 bases each). This CDR3 is 14 amino acids long. Germline V lookup: CDR1 SGHRS, CDR2 YFSETQ. V was pared by 0 bases and J by 4 bases, with 10 bases between. The CDR3: CASSLDQGRETQYF. CDR3 nucleotides: TGCGCCAGCAGCTTGGATCAGGGACGAGAGACCCAGTACTTC.

V is TRBV2 and J is TRBJ2-7; 7 bases fit TRBD2. This CDR3 has 13 residues. V lost 6 bases, J lost 3 bases, and 5 bases stayed unmatched. The germline V gene has CDR1 SNHLY and CDR2 FYNNEI. DNA for the CDR3: TGTGCCAGCAGGTTGGGGGGGAGCTACGAGCAGTACTTC. This encodes CASRLGGSYEQYF.

J is TRBJ2-7 and V is TRBV5-6, with no clear D. This CDR3 contains 13 residues. The germline V gene has CDR1 SGHDT and CDR2 YYEEEE. The ends were cut back, 5 bases at V and 3 bases at J, with 12 bases in the middle. CDR3 in DNA: TGTGCCAGCAGTACCCTGTACAACTACGAGCAGTACTTC. This sequence encodes CASSTLYNYEQYF.

J is TRBJ2-1 and V is TRBV9; TRBD2 is a possible D gene (5 bases). This CDR3 has 15 amino acids. With 0 bases removed from V and 6 bases from J, the gap between germline ends came to 13 bases. Germline loops: CDR1 SGDLS, CDR2 YYNGEE. The CDR3 here is CASSVADYKVNEQFF. CDR3 nucleotides: TGTGCCAGCAGCGTAGCTGACTATAAGGTCAATGAGCAGTTCTTC.

CDR3 sequence: CASSQDGASRAFNEQFF. The CDR3 region has the DNA TGTGCCAGCAGCCAAGATGGGGCTAGCCGAGCCTTCAATGAGCAGTTCTTC. The chain recombines TRBV4-2 with TRBJ2-1; either TRBD1 or TRBD2 may supply D (5 bases each). V gave up 0 bases and J gave up 6 bases, with 18 bases separating them. CDR3 length: 17 residues. Germline CDR1 is LGHNA and CDR2 is YNFKEQ.

This clone appeared a few times. The rearrangement links TRBV19 to TRBJ2-7, with D tentatively TRBD1 or TRBD2 (5 bases each). Germline CDR1 and CDR2: LNHDA and SQIVND (reference sequence). V dropped 5 bases and J dropped 4 bases, with 15 bases sitting between them. The CDR3 is made up of 14 amino acids. For the CDR3, the DNA is TGTGCCAGTAGTTTGGACACTGAGGGATACGAGCAGTACTTC. Translation: CASSLDTEGYEQYF.